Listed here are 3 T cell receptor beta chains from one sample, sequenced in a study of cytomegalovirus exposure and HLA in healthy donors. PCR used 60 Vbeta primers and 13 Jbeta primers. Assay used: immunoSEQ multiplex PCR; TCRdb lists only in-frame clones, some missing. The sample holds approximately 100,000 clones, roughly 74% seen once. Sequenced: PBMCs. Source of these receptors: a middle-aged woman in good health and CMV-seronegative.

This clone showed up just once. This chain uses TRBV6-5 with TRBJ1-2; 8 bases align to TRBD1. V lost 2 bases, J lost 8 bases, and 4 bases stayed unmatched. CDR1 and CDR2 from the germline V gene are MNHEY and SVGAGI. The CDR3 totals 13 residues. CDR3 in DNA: TGTGCCAGCAGTTACGCGACAGGGGCAGGCTACACCTTC. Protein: CASSYATGAGYTF.

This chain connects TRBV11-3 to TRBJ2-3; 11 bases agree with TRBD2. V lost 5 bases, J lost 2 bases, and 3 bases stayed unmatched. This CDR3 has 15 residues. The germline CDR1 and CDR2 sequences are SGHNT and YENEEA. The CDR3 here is CASSLLAGDTDTQYF. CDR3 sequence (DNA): TGTGCCAGCAGCCTACTAGCGGGGGACACAGATACGCAGTATTTT.

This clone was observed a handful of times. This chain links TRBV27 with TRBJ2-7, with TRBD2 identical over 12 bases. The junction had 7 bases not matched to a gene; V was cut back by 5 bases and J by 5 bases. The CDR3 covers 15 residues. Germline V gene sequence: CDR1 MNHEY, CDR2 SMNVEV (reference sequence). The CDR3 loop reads CASSTLAGGPHEQYF. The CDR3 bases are TGTGCCAGCAGTACGCTAGCGGGAGGGCCCCACGAGCAGTACTTC.